This is a list of T cell receptor beta chains from one sample in a study of blood T cell repertoires in COVID-19. Sequencing was performed with immunoSEQ multiplex PCR; in TCRdb, only in-frame clones are kept and a portion is missing. Of approximately 380,000 clones listed, roughly 90% are singletons. What was sequenced was PBMCs or T cells enriched from blood (not recorded which). The source is a woman aged 40 to 55 who had been exposed to COVID-19. Both conserved end residues are part of each CDR3. D genes are given only for firm matches. For some rows the clone size is stated as once, few or many, or as a class when expanded; others skip it.

cdr3_nt: TGCAGCGTTGAAGTACTAGCGACCTACAATGAGCAGTTCTTC
cdr3_aa: CSVEVLATYNEQFF
d_call: TRBD2
clone_size: NA
v_call: TRBV29-1
j_call: TRBJ2-1

cdr3_nt: TGTGCCAGCACCCCCCCCCGGGATAGCGGGTTCAACATTCAGTACTTC
cdr3_aa: CASTPPRDSGFNIQYF
d_call: TRBD2
clone_size: NA
v_call: TRBV27
j_call: TRBJ2-4

cdr3_nt: TGTGCCAGCAGCCCGGGCGGGACGAAAGGGTATGGCTACACCTTC
cdr3_aa: CASSPGGTKGYGYTF
d_call: NA
clone_size: NA
v_call: TRBV7-2
j_call: TRBJ1-2

cdr3_nt: TGTGCCAGCAGTTTAGGGCAGCCCTACGAGCAGTACTTC
cdr3_aa: CASSLGQPYEQYF
d_call: NA
clone_size: NA
v_call: TRBV27
j_call: TRBJ2-7

cdr3_nt: TGTGCCAGCAGCCAATCGGGACTAGGACAGTATTTT
cdr3_aa: CASSQSGLGQYF
d_call: TRBD2
clone_size: NA
v_call: TRBV3-1/TRBV3-2
j_call: TRBJ2-3

cdr3_nt: TGTGCCTGGAACAGGGGGCAAACTGAAGCTTTCTTT
cdr3_aa: CAWNRGQTEAFF
d_call: TRBD1
clone_size: NA
v_call: TRBV30
j_call: TRBJ1-1

cdr3_nt: TGTGCCAGCAGTTACTCCTGGACTAGCGGAGCCCACACAGATACGCAGTATTTT
cdr3_aa: CASSYSWTSGAHTDTQYF
d_call: TRBD2
clone_size: NA
v_call: TRBV6-2/TRBV6-3
j_call: TRBJ2-3

cdr3_nt: TGTGCCAGCAGCGCGGGACAGGTGGGAGACACCATATATTTT
cdr3_aa: CASSAGQVGDTIYF
d_call: TRBD1
clone_size: once
v_call: TRBV5-4
j_call: TRBJ1-3

cdr3_nt: TGTGCCAGCAGCCCGTATCGGGTCGGTGGGTTCTTAGAGGAAGCTTTCTTT
cdr3_aa: CASSPYRVGGFLEEAFF
d_call: NA
clone_size: NA
v_call: TRBV11-2
j_call: TRBJ1-1

cdr3_nt: TGTGCCAGCAGTTTATCTGGCAGGGGCTCATACCGCACAGATACGCAGTATTTT
cdr3_aa: CASSLSGRGSYRTDTQYF
d_call: NA
clone_size: NA
v_call: TRBV27
j_call: TRBJ2-3

cdr3_nt: TGTGCCAGCAGCTTAGGGGCAGGACAAGAGACCCAGTACTTC
cdr3_aa: CASSLGAGQETQYF
d_call: NA
clone_size: NA
v_call: TRBV13
j_call: TRBJ2-5

cdr3_nt: TGTGCCACCCGCCCCCAAGGGGCAGAACATTATCGCAATCAGCCCCAGCATTTT
cdr3_aa: CATRPQGAEHYRNQPQHF
d_call: NA
clone_size: NA
v_call: TRBV24-1
j_call: TRBJ1-5

cdr3_nt: TGTGCCAGCCAGACAGCTAACACCGGGGAGCTGTTTTTT
cdr3_aa: CASQTANTGELFF
d_call: NA
clone_size: many
v_call: TRBV2
j_call: TRBJ2-2

cdr3_nt: TGTGCCAGCAGCGTAGAGACCTCGGGTGAAGCTTTCTTT
cdr3_aa: CASSVETSGEAFF
d_call: NA
clone_size: NA
v_call: TRBV9
j_call: TRBJ1-1

cdr3_nt: TGTGCCAGCAGCCCTATCTCGAGGTCCGAAAAACTGTTTTTT
cdr3_aa: CASSPISRSEKLFF
d_call: NA
clone_size: NA
v_call: TRBV7-9
j_call: TRBJ1-4

cdr3_nt: TGTGCCAGCAGCCTGCGGGGGGGTACCAATCAGCCCCAGCATTTT
cdr3_aa: CASSLRGGTNQPQHF
d_call: NA
clone_size: NA
v_call: TRBV6-5
j_call: TRBJ1-5

cdr3_nt: TGCGCCAGCAGTGACAGGCGGGGGGGATTAAATGAGCAGTTCTTC
cdr3_aa: CASSDRRGGLNEQFF
d_call: TRBD2
clone_size: NA
v_call: TRBV10-1
j_call: TRBJ2-1

cdr3_nt: TGCAGCGTTGAAGCGTTTGGTTCGGAGACCGGGGAGCTGTTTTTT
cdr3_aa: CSVEAFGSETGELFF
d_call: NA
clone_size: NA
v_call: TRBV29-1
j_call: TRBJ2-2

cdr3_nt: TGTGCCACAACCGGGACATTTTCATCTGGCTACACCTTC
cdr3_aa: CATTGTFSSGYTF
d_call: NA
clone_size: NA
v_call: TRBV2
j_call: TRBJ1-2

cdr3_nt: TGTGCCACCGAGGGCGGGCAGGGGCGATACAATGAGCAGTTCTTC
cdr3_aa: CATEGGQGRYNEQFF
d_call: NA
clone_size: NA
v_call: TRBV24-1
j_call: TRBJ2-1

cdr3_nt: TGTGCCAGCAGCCAAGATCTTGCAGGCTCTAATGAAAAACTGTTTTTT
cdr3_aa: CASSQDLAGSNEKLFF
d_call: NA
clone_size: NA
v_call: TRBV14
j_call: TRBJ1-4

cdr3_nt: TGTGCCAGCAGCTTAGGCACAGCTAGCAATCAGCCCCAGCATTTT
cdr3_aa: CASSLGTASNQPQHF
d_call: NA
clone_size: NA
v_call: TRBV7-9
j_call: TRBJ1-5

cdr3_nt: TGCGCCAGCAGCTTGCAGGGAATGGCCTTGAACACTGAAGCTTTCTTT
cdr3_aa: CASSLQGMALNTEAFF
d_call: NA
clone_size: NA
v_call: TRBV5-1
j_call: TRBJ1-1

cdr3_nt: TGCGCCAGCAGTGAGTACGGGGGAGGGCTTGGAGATACGCAGTATTTT
cdr3_aa: CASSEYGGGLGDTQYF
d_call: TRBD2
clone_size: NA
v_call: TRBV10-2
j_call: TRBJ2-3

cdr3_nt: TGTGCCAGCAGCTTAGTCAGGGGGCCCCACGAGCAGTACTTC
cdr3_aa: CASSLVRGPHEQYF
d_call: TRBD1
clone_size: NA
v_call: TRBV11-2
j_call: TRBJ2-7

cdr3_nt: TGTGCCAGCTCACCCAACCAGGGCCGATCTATCGAAAAACTGTTTTTT
cdr3_aa: CASSPNQGRSIEKLFF
d_call: NA
clone_size: NA
v_call: TRBV18
j_call: TRBJ1-4

cdr3_nt: TGTGCCTCGGGGGTAGGGGGGGCGGTGGGCACAGATACGCAGTATTTT
cdr3_aa: CASGVGGAVGTDTQYF
d_call: NA
clone_size: NA
v_call: TRBV30
j_call: TRBJ2-3

cdr3_nt: TGTGCCTGGAGTCTCCAGGGCAATCAGCCCCAGCATTTT
cdr3_aa: CAWSLQGNQPQHF
d_call: NA
clone_size: NA
v_call: TRBV30
j_call: TRBJ1-5

cdr3_nt: TGTGCCACCAGCAGAGGGACAGGGTTCAGTCAGCCCCAGCATTTT
cdr3_aa: CATSRGTGFSQPQHF
d_call: TRBD1
clone_size: NA
v_call: TRBV15
j_call: TRBJ1-5

cdr3_nt: TGTGCCAGCAGCTTGGGGACAGGGAGCTCCTACGAGCAGTACTTC
cdr3_aa: CASSLGTGSSYEQYF
d_call: TRBD1
clone_size: NA
v_call: TRBV5-5
j_call: TRBJ2-7

cdr3_nt: TGTGCCAGCAGCTTAACAACAGGGGGCGCGAACACTGAAGCTTTCTTT
cdr3_aa: CASSLTTGGANTEAFF
d_call: TRBD1
clone_size: NA
v_call: TRBV7-3
j_call: TRBJ1-1

cdr3_nt: TGTGCCAGTAGTACGGACAGGGTGACCTCCTACGAGCAGTACTTC
cdr3_aa: CASSTDRVTSYEQYF
d_call: TRBD1
clone_size: NA
v_call: TRBV19
j_call: TRBJ2-7

cdr3_nt: TGCAGTGCTAGTGAGGACGGGACACCCCATGGCTACACCTTC
cdr3_aa: CSASEDGTPHGYTF
d_call: NA
clone_size: NA
v_call: TRBV20-1
j_call: TRBJ1-2